The 4 T cell receptor beta chains in this list originate from one sample, sequenced in a study of T cells in tuberculosis. Clones were read by immunoSEQ multiplex PCR, and TCRdb kept only the in-frame ones, dropping some. Of tens of thousands of clones in the sample, approximately 91% are singletons; the top ten hold approximately 2%. Sorting used thawed, overnight-rested PBMC stained with anti-CD3, a viability dye and GMM-loaded CD1B tetramer. C32 glucose monomycolate from Rhodococcus equi was loaded onto the CD1B tetramers. The specimen was CD1b-GMM tetramer-negative cells sorted from PBMCs. The source is an adult woman with latent tuberculosis.

Regarding this clone: Its ends do not fully match the called genes, so a read error is possible. The chain employs TRBV5-1 and TRBJ2-7, with TRBD2 as a possible D gene (6 bases). CDR3 length: 15 residues. Germline V gives CDR1 SGHRS, CDR2 YFSETQ. The CDR3 DNA follows: TGCGCCAGCAGATTGGGAGGCGGTCCTGGCTACGAGCAGTACTTC. This sequence encodes CASRLGGGPGYEQYF. Supplemented by reference TRBV5-1 and TRBJ2-7, the full variable domain reads KAGVTQTPRYLIKTRGQQVTLSCSPISGHRSVSWYQQTPGQGLQFLFEYFSETQRNKGNFPGRFSGRQFSNSRSEMNVSTLELGDSALYLCASRLGGGPGYEQYFGPGTRLTVT.

The chain is built from TRBV7-3 and TRBJ2-2; D ambiguous. Trimming shortened V by 3 bases and J by 2 bases, and 4 bases separated the two germline ends. Germline CDR1 is SGHTA and CDR2 is FQGTGA. The CDR3 sequence is 13 residues long. DNA for the CDR3: TGTGCCAGCAGCTTTAAAAACACCGGGGAGCTGTTTTTT. It specifies CASSFKNTGELFF.

The chain carries TRBV10-3 and TRBJ2-5; 10 bases line up with TRBD2. CDR1 ENHRY and CDR2 SYGVKD come from the germline V gene. Trimming cost V 2 bases and J 1 base; bases outside gene matches: 1. This CDR3 has 15 amino acids. Written as DNA, the CDR3 is TGTGCCATCAGTGAGCTAGCGGGGGCCCAAGAGACCCAGTACTTC. It translates to CAISELAGAQETQYF.

The V gene is TRBV5-5, the J gene TRBJ1-6; 10 nucleotides agree with TRBD1. The junction had 5 bases not matched to a gene; V was cut back by 5 bases and J by 9 bases. This CDR3 spans 14 amino acids. Germline V lookup: CDR1 SGHKS, CDR2 YYEKEE (reference sequence). CDR3 in amino acids: CASSSTGGSSPLHF. In nucleotides, the CDR3 is TGTGCCAGCAGTTCGACAGGGGGCAGTTCACCCCTCCACTTT. The entire variable domain, with the rest obtained from reference TRBV5-5 and TRBJ1-6, is as follows: DAGVTQSPTHLIKTRGQQVTLRCSPISGHKSVSWYQQVLGQGPQFIFQYYEKEERGRGNFPDRFSARQFPNYSSELNVNALLLGDSALYLCASSSTGGSSPLHFGNGTRLTVT.